This T cell receptor (beta chain) appears in the sequencing data of a study of OX40 agonist ivuxolimab in advanced cancers. About the research overall: Every 2 weeks, patients received ivuxolimab intravenously, dosed at 0.01 to 10 mg/kg. Mean age 60 years, range about 20 to 79; approximately 83% male.

The table came from immunoSEQ multiplex PCR; TCRdb's copy has only in-frame clones and leaves some out. The sample lists 40,000 to 60,000 clones; 79% were seen once. Germline assignment: CDR1 SQVTM and CDR2 ANQGSEA. This CDR3 comprises 14 residues. Trimming removed 7 bases at V and 0 bases at J, with 13 bases between. The starting material was CD4+ or CD8+ T cells sorted from blood, obtained in a trial of the OX40 agonist ivuxolimab. The chain combines TRBV29-1 with TRBJ2-4; D might be TRBD1 or TRBD2, each matching 5 bases. The TCR originated in an adult with an advanced solid tumor such as melanoma, head and neck, liver or kidney cancer. The DNA of the CDR3 is TGCAGCGGAGGGGAAACGGGAGCCAAAAACATTCAGTACTTC. As protein: CSGGETGAKNIQYF. The full variable domain, its missing parts supplied by reference TRBV29-1 and TRBJ2-4, is SAVISQKPSRDICQRGTSLTIQCQVDSQVTMMFWYRQQPGQSLTLIATANQGSEATYESGFVIDKFPISRPNLTFSTLTVSNMSPEDSSIYLCSGGETGAKNIQYFGAGTRLSVL.